This T cell receptor (beta chain) was profiled in a study of molecular identifiers for immune sequencing clone quantification. Looking at the study overall: In the replicates, RNA derived from roughly 20,000 or 100,000 naive CD8 cells was divided into five parts, and four were sequenced. The study, taken as a whole, reports: Identical TCR molecules can share a barcode, and this sharing could underestimate highly expanded clone sizes.

Preparation methods for the bulk TCR libraries were those previously described, with listed TCR primers. TCRdb used MiXCR to reprocess the PCR reads, holding one entry per CDR3 protein. The sample consists of over 550,000 distinct CDR3 sequences, about 25% of them appearing once. V gave up 1 base and J gave up 0 bases, with 9 bases separating them. CDR1 and CDR2 (germline): SQVTM, ANQGSEA. The CDR3 extends over 14 amino acids. Sorted naive CD8 T cells were those defined as CD8+CD4-CCR7+CD45RA+. This clonotype was observed at least ten times. Its antigen is unidentified. This clonotype was sampled from a human donor in good health. Some libraries in this study had Jurkat cell RNA spiked in. What was sequenced was naive CD8+ T cells from blood, with Jurkat cell RNA spiked in. Subset defined: FACS-sorted CD8+CD4-CCR7+CD45RA+ naive T cells. The rearrangement links TRBV29-1 to TRBJ2-5, with a possible D match to TRBD2 (6 bases). Written as DNA, the CDR3 is TGCAGCGTTGAAGGGGCTAGCGACCAAGAGACCCAGTACTTC. It encodes CSVEGASDQETQYF.